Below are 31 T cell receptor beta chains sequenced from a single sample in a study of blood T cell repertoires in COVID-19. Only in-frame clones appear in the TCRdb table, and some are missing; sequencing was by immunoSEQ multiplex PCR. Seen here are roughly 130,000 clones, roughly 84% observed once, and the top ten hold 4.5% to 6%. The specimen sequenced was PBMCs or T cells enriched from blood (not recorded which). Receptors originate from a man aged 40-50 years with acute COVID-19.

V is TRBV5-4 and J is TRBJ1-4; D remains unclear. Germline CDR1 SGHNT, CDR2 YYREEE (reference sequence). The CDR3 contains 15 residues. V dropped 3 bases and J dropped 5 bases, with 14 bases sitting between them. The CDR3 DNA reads TGTGCCAGCAGCTCAGCCGGGATACAAAATGAAAAACTGTTTTTT. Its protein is CASSSAGIQNEKLFF.

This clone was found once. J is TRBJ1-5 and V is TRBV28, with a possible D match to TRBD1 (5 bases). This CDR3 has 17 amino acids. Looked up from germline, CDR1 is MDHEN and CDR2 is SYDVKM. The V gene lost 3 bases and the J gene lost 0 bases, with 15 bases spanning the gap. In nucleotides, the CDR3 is TGTGCCAGCAGTTTTGAAGACAGCAACTATAGCAATCAGCCCCAGCATTTT. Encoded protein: CASSFEDSNYSNQPQHF. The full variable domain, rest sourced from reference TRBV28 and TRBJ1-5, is DVKVTQSSRYLVKRTGEKVFLECVQDMDHENMFWYRQDPGLGLRLIYFSYDVKMKEKGDIPEGYSVSREKKERFSLILESASTNQTSMYLCASSFEDSNYSNQPQHFGDGTRLSIL.

DNA of the CDR3: TGTGCCAGCAGTACACGACAGGGTGGAGAAAAACTGTTTTTT. Translating gives CASSTRQGGEKLFF. V usage is TRBV28 and J usage is TRBJ1-4; 7 bases match TRBD1. The CDR3 has 14 amino acids. CDR1 MDHEN and CDR2 SYDVKM come from the germline V gene. V was pared by 5 bases and J by 8 bases, with 8 bases of the junction left unmatched.

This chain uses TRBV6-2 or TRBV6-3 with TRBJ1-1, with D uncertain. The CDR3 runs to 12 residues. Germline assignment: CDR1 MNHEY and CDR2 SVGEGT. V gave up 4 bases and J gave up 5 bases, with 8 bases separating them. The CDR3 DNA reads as TGTGCCAGCAGTTTCACTTTAACTGAAGCTTTCTTT. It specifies CASSFTLTEAFF.

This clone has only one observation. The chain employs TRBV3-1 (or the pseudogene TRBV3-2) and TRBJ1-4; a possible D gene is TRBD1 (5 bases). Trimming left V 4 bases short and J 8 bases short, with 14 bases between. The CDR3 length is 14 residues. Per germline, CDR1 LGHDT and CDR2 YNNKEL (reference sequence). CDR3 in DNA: TGTGCCAGCAGCCGACAGAGGACGAACGAAAAACTGTTTTTT. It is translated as CASSRQRTNEKLFF.

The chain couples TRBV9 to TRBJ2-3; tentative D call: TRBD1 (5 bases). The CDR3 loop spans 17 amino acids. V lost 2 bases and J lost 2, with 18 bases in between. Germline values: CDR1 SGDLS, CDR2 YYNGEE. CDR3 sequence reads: CASSVGRQGAITDTQYF. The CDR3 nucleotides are TGTGCCAGCAGCGTGGGCCGCCAAGGGGCCATCACAGATACGCAGTATTTT.

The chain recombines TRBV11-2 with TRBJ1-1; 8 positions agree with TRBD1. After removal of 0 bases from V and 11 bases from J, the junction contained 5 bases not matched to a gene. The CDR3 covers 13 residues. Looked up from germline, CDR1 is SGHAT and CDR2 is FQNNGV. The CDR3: CASSLDDRGSAFF. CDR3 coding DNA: TGTGCCAGCAGCTTAGATGACAGGGGTAGCGCTTTCTTT.

The CDR3 region has the DNA TGTGCCACCAGCAGAGACGGAGTGTACGATACGCAGTATTTT. It codes for CATSRDGVYDTQYF. The V and J genes are TRBV15 and TRBJ2-3; D not certain. The CDR3 runs to 14 residues. The V gene lost 0 bases and the J gene lost 6 bases, with 10 bases spanning the gap. Per germline, CDR1 LNHNV and CDR2 YYDKDF (reference sequence).

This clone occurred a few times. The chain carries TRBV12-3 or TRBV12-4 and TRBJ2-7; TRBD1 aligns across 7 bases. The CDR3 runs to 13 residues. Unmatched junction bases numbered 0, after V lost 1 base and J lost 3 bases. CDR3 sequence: CASSLGQGYEQYF. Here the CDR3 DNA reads TGTGCCAGCAGTTTAGGACAGGGCTACGAGCAGTACTTC.

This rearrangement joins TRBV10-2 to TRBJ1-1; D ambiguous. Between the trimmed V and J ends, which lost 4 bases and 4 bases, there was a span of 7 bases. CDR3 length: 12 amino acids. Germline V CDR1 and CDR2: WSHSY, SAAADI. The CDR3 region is CASSAGVTEAFF. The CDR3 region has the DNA TGCGCCAGCAGTGCCGGGGTCACTGAAGCTTTCTTT.

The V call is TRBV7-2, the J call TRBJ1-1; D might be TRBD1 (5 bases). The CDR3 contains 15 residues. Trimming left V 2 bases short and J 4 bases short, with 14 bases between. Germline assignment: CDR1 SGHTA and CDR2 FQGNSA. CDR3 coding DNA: TGTGCCAGCAGCTTAAATGCAGGGCAGACCACTGAAGCTTTCTTT. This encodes CASSLNAGQTTEAFF.

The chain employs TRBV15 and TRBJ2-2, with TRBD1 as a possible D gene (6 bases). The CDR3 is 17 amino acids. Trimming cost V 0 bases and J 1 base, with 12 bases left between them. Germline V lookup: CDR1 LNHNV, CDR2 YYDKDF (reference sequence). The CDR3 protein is CATSRDRVDRNTGELFF. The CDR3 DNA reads TGTGCCACCAGCAGAGATCGGGTGGACAGGAACACCGGGGAGCTGTTTTTT.

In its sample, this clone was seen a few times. In DNA, the CDR3 is TGCGCCAGCAGCCAAGGGGTGCAGGTCGGGAACACTGAAGCTTTCTTT. Protein product: CASSQGVQVGNTEAFF. The V gene is TRBV4-3, the J gene TRBJ1-1; D not resolved. This CDR3 has 16 amino acids. The ends were cut back, 1 base at V and 1 base at J, with 13 bases in the middle. The germline V gene encodes CDR1 LGHNA and CDR2 YSLEER.

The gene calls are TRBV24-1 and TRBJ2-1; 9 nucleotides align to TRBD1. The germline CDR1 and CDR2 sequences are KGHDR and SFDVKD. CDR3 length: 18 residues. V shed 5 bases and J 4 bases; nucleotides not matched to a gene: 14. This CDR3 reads CATSVPNKQGARYNEQFF. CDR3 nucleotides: TGTGCCACCAGTGTCCCGAACAAACAGGGGGCTCGTTACAATGAGCAGTTCTTC.

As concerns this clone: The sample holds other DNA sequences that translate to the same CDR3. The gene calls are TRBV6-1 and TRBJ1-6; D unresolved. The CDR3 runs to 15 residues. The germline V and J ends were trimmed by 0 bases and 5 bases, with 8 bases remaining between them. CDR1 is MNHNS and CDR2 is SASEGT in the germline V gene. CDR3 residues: CASSEARGDNSPLHF. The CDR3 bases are TGTGCCAGCAGTGAAGCCCGGGGAGATAATTCACCCCTCCACTTT.

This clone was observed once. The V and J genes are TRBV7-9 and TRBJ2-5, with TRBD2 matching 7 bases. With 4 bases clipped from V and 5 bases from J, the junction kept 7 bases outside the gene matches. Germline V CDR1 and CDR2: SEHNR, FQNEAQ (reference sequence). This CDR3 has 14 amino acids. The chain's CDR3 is CASSSGTTPETQYF. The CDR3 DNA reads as TGTGCCAGCAGCTCAGGGACTACTCCGGAGACCCAGTACTTC.

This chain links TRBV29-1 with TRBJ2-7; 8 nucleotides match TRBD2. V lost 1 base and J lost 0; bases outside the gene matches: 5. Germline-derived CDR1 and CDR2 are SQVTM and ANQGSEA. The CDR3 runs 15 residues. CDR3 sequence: CSVEARGGASYEQYF. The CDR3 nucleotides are TGCAGCGTTGAAGCCCGGGGGGGCGCCTCCTACGAGCAGTACTTC.

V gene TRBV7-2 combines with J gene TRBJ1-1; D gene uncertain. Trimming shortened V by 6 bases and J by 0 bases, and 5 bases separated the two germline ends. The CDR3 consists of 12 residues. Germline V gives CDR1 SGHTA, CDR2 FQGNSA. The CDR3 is CASSLLNTEAFF. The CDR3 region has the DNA TGTGCCAGCAGTCTTCTGAACACTGAAGCTTTCTTT. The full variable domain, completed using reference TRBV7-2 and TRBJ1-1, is GAGVSQSPSNKVTEKGKDVELRCDPISGHTALYWYRQSLGQGLEFLIYFQGNSAPDKSGLPSDRFSAERTGGSVSTLTIQRTQQEDSAVYLCASSLLNTEAFFGQGTRLTVV.

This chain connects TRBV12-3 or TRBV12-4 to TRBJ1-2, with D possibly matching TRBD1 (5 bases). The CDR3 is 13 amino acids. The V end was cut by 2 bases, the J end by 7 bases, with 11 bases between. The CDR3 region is CASSLRGIRGYTF. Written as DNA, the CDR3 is TGTGCCAGCAGTTTAAGGGGAATACGTGGCTACACCTTC.

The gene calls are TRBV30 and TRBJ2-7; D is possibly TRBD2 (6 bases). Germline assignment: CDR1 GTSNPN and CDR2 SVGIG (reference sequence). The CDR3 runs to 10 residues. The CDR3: CAGGEDEQYF. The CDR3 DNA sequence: TGTGCGGGAGGAGAGGACGAGCAGTACTTC.

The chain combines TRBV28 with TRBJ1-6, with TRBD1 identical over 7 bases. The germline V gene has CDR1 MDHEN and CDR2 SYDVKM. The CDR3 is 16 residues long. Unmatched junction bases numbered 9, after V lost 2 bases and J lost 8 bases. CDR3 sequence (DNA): TGTGCCAGCAGTTTACCGCCTGACAGGGCACATTCACCCCTCCACTTT. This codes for CASSLPPDRAHSPLHF.

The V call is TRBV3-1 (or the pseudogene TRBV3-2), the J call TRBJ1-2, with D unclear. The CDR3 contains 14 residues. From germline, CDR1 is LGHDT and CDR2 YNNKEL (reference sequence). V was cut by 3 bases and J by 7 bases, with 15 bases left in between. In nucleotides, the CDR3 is TGTGCCAGCAGCCACGACACAAAGGCTGCTGGCTACACCTTC. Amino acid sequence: CASSHDTKAAGYTF.

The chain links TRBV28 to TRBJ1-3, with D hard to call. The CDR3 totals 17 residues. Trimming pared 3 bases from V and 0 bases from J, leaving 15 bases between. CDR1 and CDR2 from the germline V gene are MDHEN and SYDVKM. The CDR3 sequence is CASSFRLPPSSGNTIYF. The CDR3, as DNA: TGTGCCAGCAGTTTCCGCCTTCCTCCTAGCTCTGGAAACACCATATATTTT.

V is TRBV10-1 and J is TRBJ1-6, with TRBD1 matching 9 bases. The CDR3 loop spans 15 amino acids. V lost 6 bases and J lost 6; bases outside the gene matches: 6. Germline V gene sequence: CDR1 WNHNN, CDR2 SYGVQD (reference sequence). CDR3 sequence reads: CASSTGTGSNSPLHF. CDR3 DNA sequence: TGCGCCAGCAGCACCGGGACAGGGTCTAATTCACCCCTCCACTTT.

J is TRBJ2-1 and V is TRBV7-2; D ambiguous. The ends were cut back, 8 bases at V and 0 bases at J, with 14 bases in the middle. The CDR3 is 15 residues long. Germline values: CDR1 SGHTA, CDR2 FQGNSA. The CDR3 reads CASLPRSSSYNEQFF. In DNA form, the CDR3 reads TGTGCCAGCTTACCCCGCTCCAGCTCCTACAATGAGCAGTTCTTC.

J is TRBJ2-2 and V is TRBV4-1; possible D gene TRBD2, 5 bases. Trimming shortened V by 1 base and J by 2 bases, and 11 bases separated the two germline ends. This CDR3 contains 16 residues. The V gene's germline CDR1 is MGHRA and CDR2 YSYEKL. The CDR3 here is CASSQGNGENTGELFF. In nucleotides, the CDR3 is TGCGCCAGCAGCCAAGGGAACGGGGAAAACACCGGGGAGCTGTTTTTT.

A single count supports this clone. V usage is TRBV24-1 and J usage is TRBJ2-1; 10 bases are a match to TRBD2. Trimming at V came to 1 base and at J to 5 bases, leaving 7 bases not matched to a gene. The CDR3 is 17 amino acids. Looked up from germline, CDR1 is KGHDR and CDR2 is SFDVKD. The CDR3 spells CATSDFRLAGDNNEQFF. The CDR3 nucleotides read TGTGCCACCAGTGATTTTCGCCTAGCGGGGGACAACAATGAGCAGTTCTTC.

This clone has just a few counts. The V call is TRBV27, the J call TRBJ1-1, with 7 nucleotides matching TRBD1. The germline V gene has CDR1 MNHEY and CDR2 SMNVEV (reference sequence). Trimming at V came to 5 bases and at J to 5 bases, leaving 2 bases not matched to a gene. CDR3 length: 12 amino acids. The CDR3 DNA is TGTGCCAGCAGTCCAGGGGGGACTGAAGCTTTCTTT. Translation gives CASSPGGTEAFF.

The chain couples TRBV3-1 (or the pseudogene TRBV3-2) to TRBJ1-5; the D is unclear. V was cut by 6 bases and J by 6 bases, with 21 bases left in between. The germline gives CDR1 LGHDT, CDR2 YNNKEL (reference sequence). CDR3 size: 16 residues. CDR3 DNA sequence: TGTGCCAGCAGTCCCAGGCGGGTATGGGCTAGTCAGCCCCAGCATTTT. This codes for CASSPRRVWASQPQHF.

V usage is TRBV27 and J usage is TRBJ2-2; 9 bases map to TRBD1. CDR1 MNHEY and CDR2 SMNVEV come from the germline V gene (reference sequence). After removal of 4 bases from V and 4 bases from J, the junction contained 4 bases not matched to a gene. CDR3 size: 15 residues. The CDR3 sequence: CASSWGQGSTGELFF. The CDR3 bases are TGTGCCAGCAGTTGGGGACAGGGATCCACCGGGGAGCTGTTTTTT.

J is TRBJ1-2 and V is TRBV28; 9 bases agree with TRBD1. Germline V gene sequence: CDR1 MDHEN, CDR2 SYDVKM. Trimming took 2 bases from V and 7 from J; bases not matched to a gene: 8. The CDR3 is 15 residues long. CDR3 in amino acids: CASSLTSGTGFGYTF. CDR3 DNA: TGTGCCAGCAGTTTAACCTCCGGGACAGGGTTTGGCTACACCTTC.